The 10 T cell receptor beta chains below all came from one sample that was sequenced in a study of shared clonotypes between healthy human individuals. TCRdb's table, derived via immunoSEQ multiplex PCR, lists solely in-frame clones and lacks some. The sample carries some 2 million clones, less than 95% recorded once. Selected positively for CCR7 and CD45RO-negative, naive CD8 cells excluded terminally differentiated effector memory CD45RA+ cells. The sequenced material came from naive CD8+ T cells sorted from blood. These receptors originate from a man between 18 and 35 years old in good health.

V gene TRBV5-6 combines with J gene TRBJ1-2; D uncertain. Germline values: CDR1 SGHDT, CDR2 YYEEEE. This CDR3 region has 14 residues. Trimming stripped 0 bases from V and 3 bases from J, with 9 bases between. The CDR3 DNA is TGTGCCAGCAGCTTGGGTTCGGGGTACTATGGCTACACCTTC. It yields the protein CASSLGSGYYGYTF.

This chain uses TRBV6-6 with TRBJ2-7, with D hard to call. The CDR3 extends over 16 amino acids. CDR1 and CDR2 (germline): MNHNY, SVGAGI (reference sequence). Trimming shortened V by 0 bases and J by 3 bases, and 15 bases separated the two germline ends. The CDR3 reads CASSYSNSGAGYEQYF. In DNA, the CDR3 is TGTGCCAGCAGTTACTCCAATTCGGGTGCAGGCTACGAGCAGTACTTC.

The table lists this clone with a count of one. The chain uses TRBV7-8 and TRBJ1-5, with D unresolved. CDR3 length: 15 residues. The germline V and J ends were trimmed by 1 base and 0 bases, with 7 bases remaining between them. Germline CDR1 and CDR2: SGHVS and FQNEAQ. As DNA, the CDR3 is TGTGCCAGCAGCTTAGGAGTAGTTAGCAATCAGCCCCAGCATTTT. Translated: CASSLGVVSNQPQHF. The entire variable domain, with the rest obtained from reference TRBV7-8 and TRBJ1-5, is as follows: GAGVSQSPRYKVAKRGQDVALRCDPISGHVSLFWYQQALGQGPEFLTYFQNEAQLDKSGLPSDRFFAERPEGSVSTLKIQRTQQEDSAVYLCASSLGVVSNQPQHFGDGTRLSIL.

The chain employs TRBV5-6 and TRBJ2-7; a possible D gene is TRBD2 (7 bases). The CDR3 is 14 residues long. Per germline, CDR1 SGHDT and CDR2 YYEEEE. V lost 2 bases and J lost 5, with 14 bases in between. The CDR3 loop reads CASSFGGAPNEQYF. The CDR3, as DNA: TGTGCCAGCAGCTTTGGGGGGGCCCCCAACGAGCAGTACTTC.

This clone was seen only a few times. The chain carries TRBV6-5 and TRBJ2-7; 9 nucleotides match TRBD1. CDR3 length: 15 residues. V lost 6 bases, J lost 3 bases, and 9 bases stayed unmatched. The germline V gene has CDR1 MNHEY and CDR2 SVGAGI. The DNA of the CDR3 is TGTGCCAGCAGGGGTACCGGGACAGGGCGCTACGAGCAGTACTTC. It yields the protein CASRGTGTGRYEQYF.

The CDR3 sequence: CAIRLTGDINYGYTF. The DNA of the CDR3 is TGTGCCATCAGGCTCACAGGAGACATTAACTATGGCTACACCTTC. The chain is built from TRBV10-3 and TRBJ1-2; D perhaps matches TRBD1 (5 bases). From germline, CDR1 is ENHRY and CDR2 SYGVKD. The CDR3 sequence is 15 residues long. Trimming removed 6 bases at V and 1 base at J, with 15 bases between.

This chain connects TRBV25-1 to TRBJ2-7, with D possibly being TRBD1 (5 bases). This CDR3 region has 14 residues. V lost 4 bases and J lost 0, with 10 bases in between. Germline CDR1 MGHDK, CDR2 SYGVNS. CDR3: CASSGLDSSYEQYF. The CDR3 nucleotides are TGTGCCAGCAGTGGCCTCGACAGCTCCTACGAGCAGTACTTC.

This chain joins TRBV27 and TRBJ1-1; tentatively, D is TRBD1 (6 bases). Germline loops: CDR1 MNHEY, CDR2 SMNVEV (reference sequence). This CDR3 comprises 15 residues. V lost 5 bases and J 1 base, leaving 14 bases between the germline ends. The CDR3 nucleotides read TGTGCCAGCAGTCCACAGGGAAGGGGGAACACTGAAGCTTTCTTT. This sequence encodes CASSPQGRGNTEAFF.

The DNA for the CDR3 is TGTGCCAGCACCTCCGACGGGATCCCAGTGGAGACCCAGTACTTC. Translation: CASTSDGIPVETQYF. The chain recombines TRBV11-2 with TRBJ2-5; D is possibly TRBD2 (5 bases). Trimming left V 7 bases short and J 5 bases short, with 20 bases between. This CDR3 is 15 amino acids long. Germline assignment: CDR1 SGHAT and CDR2 FQNNGV. The variable domain in full, with the rest retrieved from reference TRBV11-2 and TRBJ2-5, is EAGVAQSPRYKIIEKRQSVAFWCNPISGHATLYWYQQILGQGPKLLIQFQNNGVVDDSQLPKDRFSAERLKGVDSTLKIQPAKLEDSAVYLCASTSDGIPVETQYFGPGTRLLVL.

Remarks on this clone: Different DNA sequences within this sample yield the same CDR3. The genes are TRBV7-9 and TRBJ2-5; D ambiguous. The germline V gene has CDR1 SEHNR and CDR2 FQNEAQ (reference sequence). The CDR3 is 12 residues long. The V end lost 1 base, the J end lost 4 bases, and 4 bases lay between the germline ends. The CDR3 nucleotides are TGTGCCAGCAGCTTAGAGTTAGAGACCCAGTACTTC. This translates into CASSLELETQYF.